The clone carrying this TCR beta chain occurred once. This sample was included in a study of shared clonotypes between healthy human individuals. The naive CD8 population came from CD45RO-negative cells selected for CCR7, without terminally differentiated effector memory CD45RA+ cells. This CDR3 contains 14 residues. Trimming pared 4 bases from V and 1 base from J, leaving 10 bases between. In germline, CDR1 is MGHRA, CDR2 YSYEKL. The data were produced by immunoSEQ multiplex PCR, yet TCRdb's version contains in-frame clones alone and is incomplete. The sample includes nearly 2 million clones, less than 95% of them seen just once.

The clonotype comes from a man aged 18 to 35 in good health. V gene TRBV4-1 combines with J gene TRBJ2-5; either TRBD1 or TRBD2 may supply D (5 bases each). The sequencing sample was made of naive CD8+ T cells sorted from blood. The CDR3 DNA follows: TGCGCCAGCAGCCTCGCAGGGACCCAAGAGACCCAGTACTTC. It is translated as CASSLAGTQETQYF.